This is a list of T cell receptor beta chains from one sample in a study of breast tumors, draining lymph nodes, adjacent tissues. In TCRdb, the multiplex PCR reads were re-called with MiXCR into one record per CDR3 protein. The sample yields 200,000 to 250,000 distinct CDR3 sequences, nearly 35% seen once. Sample: axillary lymph node tissue. These receptors were collected from a female donor with breast cancer. Some clones in this sample may be carry-over from other donors' samples. Each CDR3 is given with its conserved first and last residue. Each record gives: J gene, clone size, D gene, V gene, CDR3 DNA, CDR3 protein. A D gene is named only where the DNA matches it firmly. Clone size is given for some rows only: seen once, a few or many times, or a class if the clone is expanded.

>TRBJ1-6|-|-|TRBV6-4
TGTGCCAGCAGTGAATCAGCGGGGAATTCACCCCTCCACTTT
CASSESAGNSPLHF
>TRBJ2-1|many|TRBD2|TRBV19
TGTGCCAGTAGTGTGTCTAGCGGATACAATGAGCAGTTCTTC
CASSVSSGYNEQFF
>TRBJ2-7|-|-|TRBV12-5
TGTGCTAGTGGTTTAAGTTCGGAGGACACATCCTACGAGCAGTACTTC
CASGLSSEDTSYEQYF
>TRBJ2-7|many|TRBD2|TRBV5-1
TGCGCCAGCAGCTTAACTCCCCCTCAAGCGGGGATTCAAAACGAGCAGTACTTC
CASSLTPPQAGIQNEQYF
>TRBJ2-7|many|-|TRBV5-6
TGTGCCAGCAGCTTGGAGGGTTCCGCCTACGAGCAGTACTTC
CASSLEGSAYEQYF
>TRBJ1-2|many|-|TRBV6-6
TGTGCCAGCACCACAGGGAGGGGGAACTATGGCTACACCTTC
CASTTGRGNYGYTF
>TRBJ2-5|-|-|TRBV20-1
TGCAGTGCTCAAGCTCTAGGAGGGGTAGAGACCCAGTACTTC
CSAQALGGVETQYF
>TRBJ2-7|once|-|TRBV24-1
TGTGCCACCAGGATCAGGGGCTTAGTCCAGGCCTACGAGCAGTACTTC
CATRIRGLVQAYEQYF
>TRBJ2-1|many|TRBD1|TRBV11-2
TGTGCCAGCAGCAGGCGGACCCAGGGGGTTTCCCACAATGAGCAGTTCTTC
CASSRRTQGVSHNEQFF
>TRBJ1-4|few|-|TRBV6-5
TGTGCCAGCAGAACCGGGACGTTCTTTACTAATGAAAAACTGTTTTTT
CASRTGTFFTNEKLFF
>TRBJ2-3|many|-|TRBV6-1
TGTGCCAGCAGGCCGTATCATAGCGCAGATACGCAGTATTTT
CASRPYHSADTQYF
>TRBJ2-7|many|-|TRBV29-1
TGCAGCGCAAAACAGGGAGACTACGAGCAGTACTTC
CSAKQGDYEQYF
>TRBJ2-1|few|TRBD2|TRBV20-1
TGCAGTGCTAGGATGGGGTTGGCGGGGGGGCGCAATGAGCAGTTCTTC
CSARMGLAGGRNEQFF
>TRBJ1-5|many|-|TRBV20-1
TGCAGTGCTAGAGAAGCGTTCGGTAATCAGCCCCAGCATTTT
CSAREAFGNQPQHF
>TRBJ1-6|-|-|TRBV2
TGTGCCAGCAGTCAATCCCAGGGCACGGGTGATTCACCCCTCCACTTT
CASSQSQGTGDSPLHF
>TRBJ1-2|many|-|TRBV9
TGTGCCAGCAGCGTAGCGGAGGGGGATGGCTACACCTTC
CASSVAEGDGYTF
>TRBJ2-7|few|TRBD2|TRBV3-1
TGTGCCAGCAGCCAAGAGGGGAGCGGGAGGTCCTACGAGCAGTACTTC
CASSQEGSGRSYEQYF
>TRBJ2-2|-|TRBD1|TRBV4-1
TGCGCCAGCAGTCGGGACAGGGGGGTTACCGGGGAGCTGTTTTTT
CASSRDRGVTGELFF
>TRBJ1-1|-|TRBD1|TRBV11-2
TGTGCCAGCAGGGTGGGTGGGGGACAGGGGGAGATGAACACTGAAGCTTTCTTT
CASRVGGGQGEMNTEAFF
>TRBJ1-3|few|-|TRBV18
TGTGCCAGCTCAGCAGGGGTTGGAAACACCATATATTTT
CASSAGVGNTIYF
>TRBJ1-3|many|-|TRBV7-2
TGTGCCAGCAGCCGCGAGGGTGGAAACACCATATATTTT
CASSREGGNTIYF
>TRBJ2-2|many|TRBD1|TRBV29-1
TGCAGCGTTGACCTACAGGGGACCGGGGAGCTGTTTTTT
CSVDLQGTGELFF